One sample yielded the 21 T cell receptor beta chains listed below, sequenced in a study of T-cell reconstitution after alpha-beta-depleted transplantation in children. A TCRbeta library incorporating unique molecular identifiers was prepared. One entry per CDR3 protein, called by TCRdb with MiXCR from the PCR reads. The table shows around 700,000 distinct CDR3 sequences, with 13% occurring only once. The sequences come from PBMCs, collected before TCRalphabeta/CD19-depleted stem cell transplant. Receptor source: a girl aged 2 to 9 with congenital amegakaryocytic thrombocytopenia, due to receive a stem cell transplant.

The chain combines TRBV5-1 with TRBJ2-2; no clear D. Germline V gives CDR1 SGHRS, CDR2 YFSETQ. Trimming pared 0 bases from V and 0 bases from J, leaving 21 bases between. The CDR3 is 20 residues long. The CDR3 here is CASSLAGQRRSFANTGELFF. The CDR3 DNA sequence: TGCGCCAGCAGCTTGGCCGGCCAGAGGAGAAGCTTCGCGAACACCGGGGAGCTGTTTTTT.

This clonotype came up many times. The chain carries TRBV5-1 and TRBJ1-2; D not certain. The CDR3 sequence is 14 residues long. Trimming removed 0 bases at V and 5 bases at J, with 11 bases between. Germline lookup yields CDR1 SGHRS and CDR2 YFSETQ. CDR3 amino acids: CASSLGIQNYGYTF. The CDR3, as DNA: TGCGCCAGCAGCTTGGGCATACAGAATTATGGCTACACCTTC.

The rearrangement joins TRBV3-1 to TRBJ1-1, with a weak D call TRBD1 (5 bases). Trimming took off 1 base at V and 4 bases at J, with 13 bases between the two ends. Germline values: CDR1 LGHDT, CDR2 YNNKEL (reference sequence). The CDR3 is made up of 15 amino acids. This CDR3 is CASSQVGGGTTEAFF. The CDR3 nucleotides are TGTGCCAGCAGCCAAGTCGGTGGGGGTACCACTGAAGCTTTCTTT.

V gene TRBV7-6 combines with J gene TRBJ2-5; TRBD1 matches at 9 bases. Germline CDR1 and CDR2: SGHVS and FNYEAQ. This CDR3 spans 15 amino acids. After removal of 2 bases from V and 1 base from J, the junction contained 2 bases not matched to a gene. The CDR3 loop is CASSLMTGGQETQYF. CDR3 DNA sequence: TGTGCCAGCAGCTTAATGACAGGGGGCCAAGAGACCCAGTACTTC.

This clonotype was picked up many times. The J gene is TRBJ2-7, the V gene TRBV29-1; tentative D call: TRBD1 (5 bases). Germline lookup yields CDR1 SQVTM and CDR2 ANQGSEA. V lost 4 bases and J 3 bases, leaving 10 bases between the germline ends. The CDR3 spans 12 residues. The CDR3 region has the DNA TGCAGCGTTGTGGGCACAGGCTACGAGCAGTACTTC. It is translated as CSVVGTGYEQYF.

This clonotype was found many times. This rearrangement joins TRBV20-1 to TRBJ1-2, with D unresolved. From germline, CDR1 is DFQATT and CDR2 SNEGSKA (reference sequence). This CDR3 spans 14 amino acids. Deletions cut 1 base from V and 5 bases from J, with 14 bases between. CDR3 nucleotides: TGCAGTGCTAGAGTTCCGACCGGATGGTATGGCTACACCTTC. This sequence encodes CSARVPTGWYGYTF.

The chain couples TRBV29-1 to TRBJ2-7; 9 bases align to TRBD2. CDR3 length: 15 amino acids. The trim removed 4 bases at V and 4 bases at J, leaving 11 bases unmatched. CDR1 and CDR2 from the germline V gene are SQVTM and ANQGSEA. The CDR3, as DNA: TGCAGCGTTGCGGGGGGCGGGAGGGCCCTATACGAGCAGTACTTC. Translated, it gives CSVAGGGRALYEQYF.

Concerning this clonotype: At one boundary the junction diverges from the germline segment, which might be a read error. The rearrangement links TRBV19 to TRBJ2-3; 7 bases match TRBD1. Per germline, CDR1 LNHDA and CDR2 SQIVND (reference sequence). The CDR3 consists of 15 residues. CDR3 in DNA: TGTGCCAATAGTAAACAGGGGCGCCACACAGATACGCAGTATTTT. This encodes CANSKQGRHTDTQYF.

This clonotype was counted a few times. This chain links TRBV12-3 or TRBV12-4 with TRBJ1-1, with 7 nucleotides matching TRBD1. The CDR3 loop spans 14 amino acids. The trim removed 2 bases at V and 8 bases at J, leaving 8 bases unmatched. The CDR3 bases are TGTGCCAGCAGTTTATGGGACAGAGCACTAGAAGCTTTCTTT. Translating gives CASSLWDRALEAFF.

There are many counts of this clonotype. This sequence joins TRBV20-1 and TRBJ2-5; no reliable D call. The CDR3 length is 13 residues. CDR1 DFQATT and CDR2 SNEGSKA come from the germline V gene (reference sequence). V was pared by 2 bases and J by 5 bases, with 12 bases between. CDR3: CSARWAVGETQYF. The CDR3 DNA reads TGCAGTGCTAGATGGGCAGTGGGGGAGACCCAGTACTTC.

The genes are TRBV19 and TRBJ1-5, with 7 bases identical to TRBD1. This CDR3 has 15 residues. V shed 6 bases, J shed 2 bases, and the junction held 7 bases outside the gene matches. The germline V gene has CDR1 LNHDA and CDR2 SQIVND (reference sequence). The CDR3 region is CASREQGNGNQPQHF. The CDR3 nucleotides read TGTGCCAGTAGAGAACAGGGGAACGGCAATCAGCCCCAGCATTTT.

Concerning this clonotype: Being one base from a much bigger clone, this may be a read error. The rearrangement joins TRBV5-1 to TRBJ2-5; 13 bases are shared with TRBD2. Germline loops: CDR1 SGHRS, CDR2 YFSETQ. This CDR3 has 16 amino acids. Here the CDR3 reads CASSLAGLAGVETQSF. The CDR3 DNA reads TGCGCCAGCAGCTTGGCAGGACTAGCGGGAGTGGAGACCCAGTCCTTC.

Of note for this clonotype: This could be a read error, since a much larger clone is one nucleotide away. V gene TRBV12-3 or TRBV12-4 combines with J gene TRBJ2-5; no clear D gene. The CDR3 covers 14 residues. The CDR3 DNA reads TGTGCCTGCAGTTTAGGCTTATCGGTAGAGACCCAGTACTTC. This encodes CACSLGLSVETQYF.

A remark on this clonotype: A read error is possible here, since a much larger clone lies one base away. The genes are TRBV5-1 and TRBJ2-5; D gene unclear. Germline-derived CDR1 and CDR2 are SGHRS and YFSETQ. The V end was cut by 0 bases, the J end by 1 base, with 10 bases between. The CDR3 consists of 15 residues. CDR3 in amino acids: CASSLVSGSQETQYF. The DNA for the CDR3 is TGCGCCAGCAGCTTGGTGTCAGGATCCCAAGAGACCCAGTACTTC.

This clonotype was seen ten or more times. This chain links TRBV12-5 with TRBJ1-1; a possible D gene is TRBD1 (5 bases). CDR3 length: 14 amino acids. In germline, CDR1 is LGHNT, CDR2 FRNRAP. V lost 5 bases to trimming and J lost 0 bases, with 10 bases between them. CDR3 bases: TGTGCTAGTGGTACGACAGTTTTGAACACTGAAGCTTTCTTT. Translating it yields CASGTTVLNTEAFF.

Comment on this clonotype: One end of the junction does not line up with germline, which may come from a read error. J is TRBJ2-3 and V is TRBV20-1; perhaps D is TRBD1 or TRBD2 (5 bases each). Germline V gene data show CDR1 as DFQATT and CDR2 as SNEGSKA (reference sequence). This CDR3 has 16 amino acids. The CDR3 spells CSAREITVRGTNTQYF. CDR3 in DNA: TGCAGTGCTAGAGAAATAACCGTCCGGGGCACAAATACGCAGTATTTT.

At least ten counts were recorded for this clonotype. Relative to the germline gene, one junction end is altered; a read error may explain this. V usage is TRBV15 and J usage is TRBJ2-1; either TRBD1 or TRBD2 may fit D (5 bases each). CDR1 and CDR2 (germline): LNHNV, YYDKDF (reference sequence). The CDR3 is 11 amino acids. The CDR3 nucleotides read TGTGCCACCAGCAGTGACCGGGACCGTAGTTTC. This codes for CATSSDRDRSF.

V is TRBV20-1 and J is TRBJ2-3; no clear D gene. The germline V and J ends were trimmed by 1 base and 11 bases, with 13 bases remaining between them. Germline CDR1 reads DFQATT; CDR2 reads SNEGSKA (reference sequence). The CDR3 is 12 amino acids. The CDR3 loop reads CSARGWPDGQYF. CDR3 bases: TGCAGTGCTAGAGGCTGGCCAGATGGGCAGTATTTT.

The J gene is TRBJ2-4, the V gene TRBV20-1; 12 bases are a match to TRBD2. This CDR3 has 16 residues. Germline lookup yields CDR1 DFQATT and CDR2 SNEGSKA (reference sequence). V lost 5 bases and J lost 7; bases outside the gene matches: 12. The CDR3 sequence: CSAVRPRLAGGNIQYF. DNA for the CDR3: TGCAGTGCTGTCCGGCCCCGCCTAGCGGGAGGGAACATTCAGTACTTC.

In this sample, this clonotype turned up a few times. This chain connects TRBV28 to TRBJ2-7; tentatively, D is TRBD1 (5 bases). This CDR3 has 15 amino acids. V gave up 7 bases and J gave up 7 bases, with 23 bases separating them. CDR1 is MDHEN and CDR2 is SYDVKM in the germline V gene. The CDR3 DNA follows: TGTGCCAGCACCCCGCAGACAGTGGGTAGGGGAGAGCAGTACTTC. Residues: CASTPQTVGRGEQYF.

This clonotype was found many times. Here the CDR3 DNA reads TGTGCCAGCAGCTTAAGTCCCGGGACTAGCGGTAAAGAGACCCAGTACTTC. It yields the protein CASSLSPGTSGKETQYF. The rearrangement links TRBV7-2 to TRBJ2-5; 11 bases map to TRBD2. With 2 bases clipped from V and 3 bases from J, the junction kept 8 bases outside the gene matches. The CDR3 sequence is 17 residues long. CDR1 is SGHTA, CDR2 FQGNSA, per germline.